This TCR beta chain was observed in a study of T-cell memory formation after mild COVID-19. This CDR3 is 12 amino acids long. V shed 8 bases and J 9 bases; nucleotides not matched to a gene: 6. Germline V lookup: CDR1 SEHNR, CDR2 FQNEAQ (reference sequence). From the 5' RACE reads, TCRdb called clonotypes with MiXCR, one entry per CDR3 protein. The sample lists over 250,000 distinct CDR3 sequences; more than 15% were seen once. This clonotype was recorded a few times. The V call is TRBV7-9, the J call TRBJ1-4, with 7 bases lining up with TRBD1. Sequencing was performed on PBMCs or a T cell subset sorted from them (not recorded which). The origin of this receptor is a young man who had mild COVID-19 (a few samples of this study predate the infection). Cell type and time point are not known. CDR3: CASGGQEKKLFF. DNA for the CDR3: TGTGCCAGCGGCGGACAGGAAAAAAAACTGTTTTTT.